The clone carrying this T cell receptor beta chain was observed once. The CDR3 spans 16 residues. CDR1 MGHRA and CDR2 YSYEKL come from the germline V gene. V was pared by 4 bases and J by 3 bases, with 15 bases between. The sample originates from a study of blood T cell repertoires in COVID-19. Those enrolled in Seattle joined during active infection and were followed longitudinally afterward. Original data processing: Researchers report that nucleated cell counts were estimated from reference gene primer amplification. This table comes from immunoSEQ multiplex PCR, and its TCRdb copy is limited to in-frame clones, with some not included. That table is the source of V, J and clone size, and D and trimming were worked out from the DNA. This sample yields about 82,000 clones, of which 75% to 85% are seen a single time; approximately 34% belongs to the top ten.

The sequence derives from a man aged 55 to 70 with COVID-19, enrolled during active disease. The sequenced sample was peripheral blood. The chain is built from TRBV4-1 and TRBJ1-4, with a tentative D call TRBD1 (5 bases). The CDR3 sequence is CASSLGGGRANEKLFF. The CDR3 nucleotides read TGCGCCAGCAGCCTCGGCGGGGGGAGGGCTAATGAAAAACTGTTTTTT.